What follows is one T cell receptor (beta chain) and its context. The target antigen is unknown. These data are taken from a study of radiotherapy plus CTLA-4 blockade in lung cancer. Study-level points and caveats: Radiotherapy was combined with ipilimumab, and tumor-derived TCR clones then expanded in blood.

Generated by immunoSEQ multiplex PCR, the TCRdb table keeps only in-frame clones and is missing some. The data contain about 80,000 clones, around 85% of them singletons. CDR1 is MNHNS, CDR2 SASEGT, per germline. V gave up 7 bases and J gave up 7 bases, with 16 bases separating them. CDR3 size: 14 residues. Participants had chemo-refractory metastatic non-small-cell lung cancer and were treated with focal radiation plus ipilimumab CTLA-4 blockade. The clonotype comes from a human donor with non-small cell lung cancer who had a partial response to radiotherapy plus ipilimumab. Sequenced here: peripheral blood, sampled from a patient treated with radiotherapy plus ipilimumab. The chain carries TRBV6-1 and TRBJ2-2; maybe TRBD1 (5 bases). CDR3 sequence (DNA): TGTGCCAGCAATAAGCTAGGGGTGGGCGGGGAGCTGTTTTTT. It is translated as CASNKLGVGGELFF.